The rows below give T cell receptor beta chains drawn from one sample of a study of persistence of HIV-infected CD4 T cells. Some clones are missing from TCRdb's copy, which holds only in-frame ones; the method was immunoSEQ multiplex PCR. The sample holds around 39,000 clones, 80% to 85% seen once. No antigen has been identified for these receptors. Here the sequenced sample was cultured CD4+ T cells from PBMCs, taken from a patient who received antiretroviral therapy. The receptor set was obtained from an adult with HIV. The donor label of this sample is uncertain. CDR3s include the opening cysteine and the closing phenylalanine or tryptophan. The D gene is left open where the match is weak. The listing skips clone size in some rows; elsewhere it reads once, few, many or a size class.

DNA: TGTGCCTGGAGTGTAGACAGAGCTTTGAACACTGAAGCTTTCTTT; CDR3: CAWSVDRALNTEAFF; size: NA; J: TRBJ1-1; V: TRBV30; D: NA
DNA: TGTGCCATCAGTGAGGGTCCCAAGGCTGGGGCCAACGTCCTGACTTTC; CDR3: CAISEGPKAGANVLTF; size: NA; J: TRBJ2-6; V: TRBV10-3; D: NA
DNA: TGTGCCAGCAGTGAAGGGGCAGGGGGCGAAGGCTACACCTTC; CDR3: CASSEGAGGEGYTF; size: NA; J: TRBJ1-2; V: TRBV2; D: TRBD1
DNA: TGTGCCAGCAGTTGGGGACAGGGCTACAATGAGCAGTTCTTC; CDR3: CASSWGQGYNEQFF; size: NA; J: TRBJ2-1; V: TRBV6-1; D: TRBD1
DNA: TGTGCCAGCAGCGTAAGCCCACAGGGGCGGGGGCTAAACAATGAGCAGTTCTTC; CDR3: CASSVSPQGRGLNNEQFF; size: NA; J: TRBJ2-1; V: TRBV9; D: NA
DNA: TGTGCCAGTAGACTAGCGGGGGCCCGCCAAGAGACCCAGTACTTC; CDR3: CASRLAGARQETQYF; size: NA; J: TRBJ2-5; V: TRBV19; D: TRBD2
DNA: TGTGCCAGCAGCCAAGATCCTATTCCGATTGCCGGGGAGCTGTTTTTT; CDR3: CASSQDPIPIAGELFF; size: NA; J: TRBJ2-2; V: TRBV3-1/TRBV3-2; D: NA
DNA: TGTGCCAGCAGCCAAGCCTCGACAGGGTTCCGCTATGGCTACACCTTC; CDR3: CASSQASTGFRYGYTF; size: NA; J: TRBJ1-2; V: TRBV3-1/TRBV3-2; D: TRBD1
DNA: TGTGCCAGCAGCGTAGGGCTCCGGACTGATAATTCACCCCTCCACTTT; CDR3: CASSVGLRTDNSPLHF; size: NA; J: TRBJ1-6; V: TRBV9; D: NA
DNA: TGCGCCAGCGCGGACAGGGGGCCGACAGATACGCAGTATTTT; CDR3: CASADRGPTDTQYF; size: NA; J: TRBJ2-3; V: TRBV10-1; D: TRBD1
DNA: TGCGCCAGCAGCACCGGGACAGTGAACTCTGGAAACACCATATATTTT; CDR3: CASSTGTVNSGNTIYF; size: NA; J: TRBJ1-3; V: TRBV5-1; D: TRBD1
DNA: TGCAGCTTCTCCCTCCGCGCTGAAGCTTTCTTT; CDR3: CSFSLRAEAFF; size: NA; J: TRBJ1-1; V: TRBV29-1; D: NA
DNA: TGCGCCAGCAGCCGAACAGGGAACACTGAAGCTTTCTTT; CDR3: CASSRTGNTEAFF; size: NA; J: TRBJ1-1; V: TRBV5-1; D: NA
DNA: TGTGCCAGCAGCCAAAACAAGCAGGGGAGGGGGTATGGCTACACCTTC; CDR3: CASSQNKQGRGYGYTF; size: NA; J: TRBJ1-2; V: TRBV3-1/TRBV3-2; D: NA
DNA: TGTGCCAGCAGTTTATCGGGGGTTTCTCTTTCCTACGAGCAGTACTTC; CDR3: CASSLSGVSLSYEQYF; size: NA; J: TRBJ2-7; V: TRBV27; D: NA
DNA: TGTGCCAGCAGTTTAAAAGCGGGGGGGTATCAGCCCCAGCATTTT; CDR3: CASSLKAGGYQPQHF; size: NA; J: TRBJ1-5; V: TRBV27; D: NA
DNA: TGTGCCAGCAGCTTACGTACAGGTTTTGTGAATCAGCCCCAGCATTTT; CDR3: CASSLRTGFVNQPQHF; size: once; J: TRBJ1-5; V: TRBV7-8; D: NA
DNA: TGTGCCAGTAGACGTGATTCTAACACCGGGGAGCTGTTTTTT; CDR3: CASRRDSNTGELFF; size: NA; J: TRBJ2-2; V: TRBV19; D: NA
DNA: TGTGCCAGCAGTTATTCGACAGGGGGCTCTGGTTCACCCCTCCACTTT; CDR3: CASSYSTGGSGSPLHF; size: NA; J: TRBJ1-6; V: TRBV6-5; D: TRBD1
DNA: TGTGCCAGCAGCCAAGACCCCAGGGGGCAGGGTGGCTACACCTTC; CDR3: CASSQDPRGQGGYTF; size: NA; J: TRBJ1-2; V: TRBV4-2; D: TRBD1